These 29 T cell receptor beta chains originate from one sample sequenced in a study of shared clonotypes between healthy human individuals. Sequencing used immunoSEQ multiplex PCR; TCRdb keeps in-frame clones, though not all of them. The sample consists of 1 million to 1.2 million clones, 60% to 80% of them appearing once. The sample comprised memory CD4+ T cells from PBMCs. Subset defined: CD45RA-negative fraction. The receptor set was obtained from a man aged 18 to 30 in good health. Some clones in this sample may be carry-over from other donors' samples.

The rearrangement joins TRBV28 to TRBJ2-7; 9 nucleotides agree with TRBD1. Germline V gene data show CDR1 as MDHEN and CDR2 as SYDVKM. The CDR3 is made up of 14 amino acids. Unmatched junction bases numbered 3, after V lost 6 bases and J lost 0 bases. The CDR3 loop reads CASRLQGASYEQYF. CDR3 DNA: TGTGCCAGCAGATTACAGGGGGCCTCCTACGAGCAGTACTTC.

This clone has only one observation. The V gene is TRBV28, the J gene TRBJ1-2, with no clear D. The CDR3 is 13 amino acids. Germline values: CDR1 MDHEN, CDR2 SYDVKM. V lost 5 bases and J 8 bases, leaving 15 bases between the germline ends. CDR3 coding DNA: TGTGCCAGCAGTCCCGGACGGCGTTCGGGCTACACCTTC. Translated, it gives CASSPGRRSGYTF.

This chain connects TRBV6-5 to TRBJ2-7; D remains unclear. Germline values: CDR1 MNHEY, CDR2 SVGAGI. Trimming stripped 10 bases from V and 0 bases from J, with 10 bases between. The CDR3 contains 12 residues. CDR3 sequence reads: CATKHSSYEQYF. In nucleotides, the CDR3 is TGTGCCACCAAGCATAGCTCCTACGAGCAGTACTTC.

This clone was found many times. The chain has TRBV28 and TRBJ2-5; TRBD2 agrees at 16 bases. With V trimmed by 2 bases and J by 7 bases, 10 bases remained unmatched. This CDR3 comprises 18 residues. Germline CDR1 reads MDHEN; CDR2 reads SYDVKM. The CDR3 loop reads CASSLPAGLAGGGLTQYF. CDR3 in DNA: TGTGCCAGCAGTTTACCCGCGGGACTAGCGGGAGGGGGTCTGACCCAGTACTTC.

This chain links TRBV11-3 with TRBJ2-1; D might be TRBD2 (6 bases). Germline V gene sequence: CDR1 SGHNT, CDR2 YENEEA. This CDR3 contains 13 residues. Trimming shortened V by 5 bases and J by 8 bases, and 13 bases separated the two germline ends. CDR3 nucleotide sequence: TGTGCCAGCAGCCTAGGCCCGGGGGATGAGCAGTTCTTC. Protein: CASSLGPGDEQFF.

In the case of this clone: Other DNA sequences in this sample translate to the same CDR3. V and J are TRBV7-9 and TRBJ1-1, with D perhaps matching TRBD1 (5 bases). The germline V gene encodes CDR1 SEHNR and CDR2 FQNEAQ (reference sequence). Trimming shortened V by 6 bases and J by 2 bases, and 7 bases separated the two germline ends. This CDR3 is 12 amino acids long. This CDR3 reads CASRDTNTEAFF. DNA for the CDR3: TGTGCCAGCAGGGACACCAACACTGAAGCTTTCTTT.

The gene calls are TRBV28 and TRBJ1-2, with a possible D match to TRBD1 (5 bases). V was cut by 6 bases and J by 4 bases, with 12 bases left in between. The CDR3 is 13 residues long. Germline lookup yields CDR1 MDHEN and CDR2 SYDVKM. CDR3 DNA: TGTGCCAGCAGACCGCAAGGGACCTATGGCTACACCTTC. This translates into CASRPQGTYGYTF.

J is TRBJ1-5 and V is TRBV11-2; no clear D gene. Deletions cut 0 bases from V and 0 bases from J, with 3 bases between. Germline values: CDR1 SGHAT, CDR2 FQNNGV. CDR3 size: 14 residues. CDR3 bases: TGTGCCAGCAGCTTAGATGATAGCAATCAGCCCCAGCATTTT. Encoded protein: CASSLDDSNQPQHF.

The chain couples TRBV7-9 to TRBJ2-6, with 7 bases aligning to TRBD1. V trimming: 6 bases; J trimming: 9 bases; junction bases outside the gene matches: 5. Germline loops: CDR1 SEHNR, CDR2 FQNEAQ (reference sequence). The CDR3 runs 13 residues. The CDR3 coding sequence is TGTGCCAGCAGTTCAGGGGGTGTCAACGTCCTGACTTTC. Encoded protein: CASSSGGVNVLTF.

CDR3 sequence: CASSAQGGWSSGNTIYF. CDR3 coding DNA: TGTGCCAGCAGCGCCCAAGGTGGGTGGAGCTCTGGAAACACCATATATTTT. This sequence joins TRBV9 and TRBJ1-3, with unresolved D. CDR3 length equals 17 residues. From germline, CDR1 is SGDLS and CDR2 YYNGEE. Trimming removed 3 bases at V and 0 bases at J, with 16 bases between.

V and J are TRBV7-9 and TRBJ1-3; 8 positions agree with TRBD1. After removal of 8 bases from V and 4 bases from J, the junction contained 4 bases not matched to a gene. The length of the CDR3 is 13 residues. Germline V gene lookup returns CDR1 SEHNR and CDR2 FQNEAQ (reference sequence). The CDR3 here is CASGQGDGNTIYF. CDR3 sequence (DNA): TGTGCCAGCGGACAGGGCGACGGAAACACCATATATTTT.

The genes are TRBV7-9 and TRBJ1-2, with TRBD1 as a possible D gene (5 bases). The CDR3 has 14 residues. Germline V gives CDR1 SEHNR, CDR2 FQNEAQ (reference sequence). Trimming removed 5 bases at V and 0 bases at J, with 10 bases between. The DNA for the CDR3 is TGTGCCAGCAGCCCCCGGGGGGCTAACTATGGCTACACCTTC. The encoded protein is CASSPRGANYGYTF.

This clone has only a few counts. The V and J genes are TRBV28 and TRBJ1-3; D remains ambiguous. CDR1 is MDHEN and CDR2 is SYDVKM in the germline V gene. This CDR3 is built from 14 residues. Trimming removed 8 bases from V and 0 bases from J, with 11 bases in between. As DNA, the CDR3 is TGTGCCAGCCTCCAGGTCCGCTCTGGAAACACCATATATTTT. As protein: CASLQVRSGNTIYF.

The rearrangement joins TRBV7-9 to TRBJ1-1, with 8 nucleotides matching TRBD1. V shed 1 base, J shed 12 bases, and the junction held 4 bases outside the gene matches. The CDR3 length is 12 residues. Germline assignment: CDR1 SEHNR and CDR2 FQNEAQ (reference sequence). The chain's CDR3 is CASSLGRTGSFF. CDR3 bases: TGTGCCAGCAGCTTAGGAAGGACAGGGTCTTTCTTT.

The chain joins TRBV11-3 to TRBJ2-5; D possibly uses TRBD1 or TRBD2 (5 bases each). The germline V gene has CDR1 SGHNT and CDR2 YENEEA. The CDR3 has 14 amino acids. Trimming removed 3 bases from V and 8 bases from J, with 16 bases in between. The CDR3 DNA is TGTGCCAGCAGCTTGGGACCGCCTGTGTCAACCCAGTACTTC. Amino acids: CASSLGPPVSTQYF.

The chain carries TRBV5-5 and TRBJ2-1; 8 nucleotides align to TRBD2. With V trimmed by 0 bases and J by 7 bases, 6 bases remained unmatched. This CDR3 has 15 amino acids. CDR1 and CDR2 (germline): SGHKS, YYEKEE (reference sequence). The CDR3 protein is CASSLVWREVNEQFF. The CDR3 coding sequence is TGTGCCAGCAGCTTGGTTTGGCGGGAGGTAAATGAGCAGTTCTTC.

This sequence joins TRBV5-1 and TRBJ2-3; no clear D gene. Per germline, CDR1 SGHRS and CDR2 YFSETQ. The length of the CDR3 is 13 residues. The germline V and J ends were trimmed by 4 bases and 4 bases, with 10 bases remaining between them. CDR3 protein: CASSKGQADTQYF. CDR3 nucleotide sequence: TGCGCCAGCAGCAAGGGCCAGGCAGATACGCAGTATTTT.

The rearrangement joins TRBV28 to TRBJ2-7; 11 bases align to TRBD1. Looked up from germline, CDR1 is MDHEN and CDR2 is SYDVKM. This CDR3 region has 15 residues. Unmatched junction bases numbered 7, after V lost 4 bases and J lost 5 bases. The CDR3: CASSSGQGGVNEQYF. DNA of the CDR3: TGTGCCAGCAGTTCGGGACAGGGGGGAGTCAACGAGCAGTACTTC.

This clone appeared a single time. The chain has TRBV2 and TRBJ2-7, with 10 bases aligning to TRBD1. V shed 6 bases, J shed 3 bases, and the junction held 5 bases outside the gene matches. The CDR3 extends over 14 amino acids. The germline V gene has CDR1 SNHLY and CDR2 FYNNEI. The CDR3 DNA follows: TGTGCCAGCAGCAACGGACAGGGGGACTACGAGCAGTACTTC. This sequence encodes CASSNGQGDYEQYF.

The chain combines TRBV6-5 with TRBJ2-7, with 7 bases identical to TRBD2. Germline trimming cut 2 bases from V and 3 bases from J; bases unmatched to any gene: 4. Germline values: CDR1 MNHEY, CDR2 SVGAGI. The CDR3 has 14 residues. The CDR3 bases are TGTGCCAGCAGTTACGAGCGGGGAGGCTACGAGCAGTACTTC. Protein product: CASSYERGGYEQYF.

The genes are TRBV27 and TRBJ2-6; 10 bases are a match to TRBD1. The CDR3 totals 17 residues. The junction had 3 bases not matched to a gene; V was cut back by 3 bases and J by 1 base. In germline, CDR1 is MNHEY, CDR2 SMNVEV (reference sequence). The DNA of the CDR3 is TGTGCCAGCAGTTTCGGACAGGGGGAATCTGGGGCCAACGTCCTGACTTTC. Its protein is CASSFGQGESGANVLTF.

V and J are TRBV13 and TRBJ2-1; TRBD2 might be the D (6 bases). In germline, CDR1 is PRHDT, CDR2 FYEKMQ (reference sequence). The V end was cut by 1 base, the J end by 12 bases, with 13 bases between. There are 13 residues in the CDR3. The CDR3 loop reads CASSLVRESRQFF. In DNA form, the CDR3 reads TGTGCCAGCAGCTTAGTGCGGGAATCTAGGCAGTTCTTC.

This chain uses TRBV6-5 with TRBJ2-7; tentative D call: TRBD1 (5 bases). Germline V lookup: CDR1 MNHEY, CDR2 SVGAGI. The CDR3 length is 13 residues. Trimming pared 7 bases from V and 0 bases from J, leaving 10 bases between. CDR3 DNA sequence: TGTGCCAGCAAACAGACAGCCTCCTACGAGCAGTACTTC. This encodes CASKQTASYEQYF.

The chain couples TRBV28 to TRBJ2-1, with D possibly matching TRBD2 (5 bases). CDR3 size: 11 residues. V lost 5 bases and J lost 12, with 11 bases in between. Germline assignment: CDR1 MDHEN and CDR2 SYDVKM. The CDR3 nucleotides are TGTGCCAGCAGTACAACTAGTTTGCAGTTCTTC. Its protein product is CASSTTSLQFF.

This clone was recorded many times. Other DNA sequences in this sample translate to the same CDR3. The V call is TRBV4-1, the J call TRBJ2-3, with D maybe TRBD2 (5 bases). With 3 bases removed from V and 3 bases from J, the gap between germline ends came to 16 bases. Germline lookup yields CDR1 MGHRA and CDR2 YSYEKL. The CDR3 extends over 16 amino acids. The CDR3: CASSQAGSRGTDTQYF. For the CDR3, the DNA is TGCGCCAGCAGCCAGGCCGGGTCCCGAGGGACAGATACGCAGTATTTT.

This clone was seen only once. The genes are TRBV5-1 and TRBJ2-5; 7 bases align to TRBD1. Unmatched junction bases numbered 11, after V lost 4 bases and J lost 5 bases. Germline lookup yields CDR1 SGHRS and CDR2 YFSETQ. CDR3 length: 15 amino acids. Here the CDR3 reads CASSGSGGVGETQYF. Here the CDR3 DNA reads TGCGCCAGCAGCGGATCAGGGGGAGTTGGGGAGACCCAGTACTTC.

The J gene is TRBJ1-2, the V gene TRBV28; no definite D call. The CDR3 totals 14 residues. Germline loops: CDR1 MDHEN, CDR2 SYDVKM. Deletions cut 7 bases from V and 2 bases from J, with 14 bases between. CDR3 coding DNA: TGTGCCAGCACCCCTGGGCGGATGAACTATGGCTACACCTTC. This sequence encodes CASTPGRMNYGYTF.

DNA for the CDR3: TGTGCCAGCACCGGAGGTGGGAGGGTCTACGAGCAGTACTTC. Amino acid sequence: CASTGGGRVYEQYF. The gene calls are TRBV7-9 and TRBJ2-7; TRBD2 matches at 7 bases. Germline CDR1 and CDR2: SEHNR and FQNEAQ (reference sequence). The CDR3 length is 14 residues. The V and J ends lost 7 bases and 3 bases, in that order; junction bases with no gene match: 9.

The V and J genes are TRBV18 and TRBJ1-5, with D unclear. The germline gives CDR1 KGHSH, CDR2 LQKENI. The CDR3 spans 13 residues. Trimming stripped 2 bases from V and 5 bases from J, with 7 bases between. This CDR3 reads CASSPSQYQPQHF. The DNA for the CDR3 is TGTGCCAGCTCACCATCTCAGTATCAGCCCCAGCATTTT.